Below, one T cell receptor beta chain is given with its context. This clonotype was observed a handful of times. Its antigen remains unidentified. It has no much larger one-base neighbor in the sample; base qualities were not kept. Spanning cysteine to phenylalanine, the CDR3 consists of 15 amino acids. CDR3 DNA is the only sequence kept; it has 45 bases, read in frame from the first base. Trimming removed 6 bases from V and 0 bases from J; the gene matches leave 5 bases unexplained. CDR1 MNHEY and CDR2 SVGEGT are derived from the germline V gene. This sample was taken from a study of regulatory T cells in long-lasting Graves disease (dated by TCRdb to the early 2020s). Study-wide context: In the newly diagnosed Graves' disease group, patients had been taking antithyroid drugs for less than 3 months. This study used TCR sequencing and RNA sequencing of peripheral blood to compare persistent Graves' disease patients against newly diagnosed Graves' disease patients. The study was conducted in China and was registered as a clinical trial. A total of 33 samples underwent TCR sequencing, from about 13 patients with persistent Graves' disease and 20 or so patients with newly diagnosed Graves' disease. On the study overall, not on this receptor specifically: Only the TCR beta chain was sequenced and analyzed. Lower TCR Shannon entropy and fewer highly expanded clones were observed in persistent Graves' disease patients than in newly diagnosed patients, which suggested clonal expansion. Persistent disease showed preferential use of TRBV28, TRBJ1-2 and TRBJ2-5, whereas newly diagnosed disease favored TRBV20-1 and TRBJ2-1. Patients with persistent disease shared more public clonotypes (around 2,700) than newly diagnosed patients did (966). Because the primary lesion, thyroid tissue, could not be accessed, the study looked at peripheral blood alone. The authors noted that the small sample size was a limitation that may lower accuracy.

Library creation used multiplex PCR. Sequencing used an Illumina HiSeq 4000. iRepertoire HTBI primers and Arm-PCR amplification of CDR3 regions were used to construct TCR beta libraries. Before sequencing, the PCR products went through gel purification. Per the authors' processing: Gene usage analysis of CDR3 amino acid clonotypes used the approximately 62 TRBV and some 13 TRBJ segments found across samples. Filtered high-quality paired reads were merged into contigs using COPE and FqMerger. Contigs were aligned with BLAST to IMGT TRBV, TRBD and TRBJ reference genes, and CDR3 was defined per IMGT. Clonotypes above 0.1% frequency were classified as highly expanded clones. Repertoire diversity was measured by Shannon entropy, and V-J evenness by the Gini coefficient. Clonotypes shared by more than one individual were considered public. TCRdb reanalyzed the raw reads on its own, using fastp at Q25 for trimming and MiXCR for clone calling, and kept in-frame beta chains. Rows with one shared CDR3 protein collapse into an entry with the most common genes and DNA. It is TCRdb's table, rather than the study itself, that gives the V and J calls and clone size. This sample is represented by hundreds of thousands of distinct CDR3 sequences; roughly 16% of them were singletons. The biggest ten clones account for about 20% of the sample.

The time point tag for this specimen amounts to: newly diagnosed GD, antithyroid drugs for less than 3 months. For both TCR sequencing and RNA sequencing, RNA was extracted from PBMCs using TRIzol. Graves' disease was diagnosed according to American Thyroid Association guidelines. Recruitment of patients was carried out at an endocrinology department in Xi'an, China. Each patient gave 8.5 to 9.5 milliliters of peripheral blood, collected in an EDTA anticoagulant tube. Ficoll Paque Plus density gradient separation was used to isolate PBMCs, and no further T cell sorting was performed. An Agilent 2100 Bioanalyzer and agarose gel were used to check RNA quality, while a NanoDrop 2000 measured RNA concentration. These same data were also listed under a study on T cells in Graves' hyperthyroidism and ophthalmopathy. That second report states: Stable Graves' hyperthyroidism was defined as the absence of progression to ophthalmopathy over 18 months of follow-up. Hyperthyroidism patients were newly diagnosed, with disease duration under 2 months, and aged 18 to 65 years. Patients with uncontrolled infections, other autoimmune diseases, pregnancy or lactation were excluded. Diagnoses relied on clinical symptoms, serum thyroxine and TRAb, thyroid ultrasound and orbital computed tomography. The first round of RT-PCR for the TCR CDR3 was performed with the HTBI primer set and the Qiagen OneStep RT-PCR kit. Most expanded thyroid clonotypes (frequency above 0.001) were also found in blood, which suggests that blood repertoires may mirror thyroid immune responses. A model built on a 13 V-J signature distinguished ophthalmopathy from stable hyperthyroidism, reaching around 88% sensitivity and about 81% specificity in cross-validation and 80%/75% in testing. In validation, progression to ophthalmopathy was predicted by the model with around 70% sensitivity and just over 72% specificity, a median of 6.5 months before onset. TCR V-J signatures able to tell the groups apart were searched for in a discovery cohort of approximately 95 patients, of whom around 43 had Graves' ophthalmopathy and 57 had stable Graves' hyperthyroidism. An independent validation cohort of around 19 hyperthyroidism patients and 17 patients who later progressed to ophthalmopathy tested prospective prediction of ophthalmopathy. The approximately 98 discovery patients were randomly divided into training and test sets at a 7:3 ratio. Thyroid tissue and blood T-cell repertoires from six or seven Graves' hyperthyroidism patients were also compared in the study. Once sampling was done, hyperthyroidism patients were given methimazole at a starting dose of 30 mg daily, whereas ophthalmopathy patients were given high-dose intravenous methylprednisolone. The libraries were constructed in a second round of multiplex PCR and then size-selected and purified. Sequencing of the libraries was done on an Illumina HiSeq2000 using paired-end 100 bp reads. SOAPnuke was used to process the raw data, removing reads that contained adapters or uncalled bases, had a mean Phred below 15, or lacked an exact match to the constant primer or identifier. High-quality paired reads were merged using COPE v1.2.5, and each unique nucleotide sequence was defined as a clonotype. MiTCR v1.1 was used to align clonotypes to the IMGT TRBV, TRBD and TRBJ reference segments. The analysis included only V-J combinations with a frequency above 0.0001, which together covered around 99% of the repertoires. A TCS score was defined as the ratio of F50 (clonal expansion) to E x V (chaos), with BLOSUM62-based TCRdist applied between CDR3 peptides within each V-J. Welch's t-statistics and random forest reduced fewer than 550 V-J features to 13, which were used in a naive Bayes classifier (R e1071). No statistical method was used to set the sample size in advance, and investigators knew the group allocation. The paper describes TCR Vbeta CDR3 sequencing of 140 or so peripheral blood samples, made up of 43 ophthalmopathy patients, approximately 76 hyperthyroidism patients and approximately 17 progressor patients.

This TCR came from a woman under 40 with Graves disease. Donor details come from another sample of the same person, matched by shared clones. The chain links TRBV6-2 or TRBV6-3 with TRBJ2-1, and TRBD1 aligns with 7 junction nucleotides. The source material was peripheral blood mononuclear cells (PBMCs), sampled at new diagnosis, from a patient treated with antithyroid drugs. The CDR3 sequence is CASRLGTASYNEQFF. The DNA sequence reads TGTGCCAGCAGACTAGGGACAGCCTCCTACAATGAGCAGTTCTTC.